The T cell receptor (beta chain) described here comes from a study of response to subunit inactivated influenza vaccine. General study findings and limits: With each seasonal influenza vaccination, the authors suggested, few new T cells are recruited.

This clonotype was counted a few times. As yet, its antigen is unknown. TCRdb called the RT-PCR reads again in MiXCR, with one record for every CDR3 protein. The data hold about 520,000 distinct CDR3 sequences, with roughly 7.6% observed a single time. Sequencing used PBMCs from blood, obtained around 25 months after vaccination. The sequence was obtained from a man aged 45 to 70 who received an inactivated influenza vaccine.

CDR3 DNA: TGTGCCAGTAGTAGATCCCGGACAGGGGACACCGGGGAGCTGTTTTTT. It encodes CASSRSRTGDTGELFF. The J gene is TRBJ2-2, the V gene TRBV19; 9 bases are shared with TRBD1. Per the germline V gene, CDR1 is LNHDA and CDR2 is SQIVND (reference sequence). The J segment lost 3 bases and the V segment lost 4 bases, leaving 6 bases of the junction unmatched. CDR3 length equals 16 residues.